This TCR beta chain was recovered during a study of sequential checkpoint blockade in melanoma. Study summary: Patients were randomized 1:1 to nivolumab-then-ipilimumab or ipilimumab-then-nivolumab first-line.

Germline assignment: CDR1 SGHVS and CDR2 FNYEAQ. The V and J ends lost 7 bases and 5 bases, in that order; junction bases with no gene match: 4. The length of the CDR3 is 13 residues. Profiled with immunoSEQ multiplex PCR; TCRdb holds only in-frame clones, not every one. The table shows roughly 18,000 clones, with approximately 57% occurring only once. As to treatment: randomized to nivolumab then ipilimumab (arm A) or the reverse (arm B). This rearrangement joins TRBV7-6 to TRBJ2-5, with TRBD2 matching 10 bases. This specimen consisted of CD8+ T cells sorted from blood (inferred from file names), obtained from a patient given nivolumab and ipilimumab in sequence. This TCR was recovered from a human donor with melanoma. CDR3 DNA sequence: TGTGCCAGCAAAGCGGGGGGGTACGAGACCCAGTACTTC. Its translation is CASKAGGYETQYF.